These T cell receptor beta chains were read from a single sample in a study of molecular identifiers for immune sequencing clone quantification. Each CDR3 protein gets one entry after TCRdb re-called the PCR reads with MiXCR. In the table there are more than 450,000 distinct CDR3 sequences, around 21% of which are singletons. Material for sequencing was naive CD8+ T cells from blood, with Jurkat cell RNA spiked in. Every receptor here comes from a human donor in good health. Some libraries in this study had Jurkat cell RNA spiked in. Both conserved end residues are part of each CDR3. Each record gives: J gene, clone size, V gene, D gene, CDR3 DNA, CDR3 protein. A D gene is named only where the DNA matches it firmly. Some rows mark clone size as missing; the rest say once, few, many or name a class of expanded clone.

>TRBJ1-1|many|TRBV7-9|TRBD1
TGTGCCAGCAGCGGACAGGGGGGAGAAGCTTTCTTT
CASSGQGGEAFF
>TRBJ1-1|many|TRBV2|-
TGTGCCAGCAGTGCATTCAATTATCCTCCGAACTCTGAAGCTTTCTTT
CASSAFNYPPNSEAFF
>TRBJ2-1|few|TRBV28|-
TGTGCCAGCAGTTTATGGCAGGGTGGCAATGAGCAGTTCTTC
CASSLWQGGNEQFF
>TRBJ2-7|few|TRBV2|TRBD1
TGTGCCAGCGGGGACAGGGTCCATTACGAGCAGTACTTC
CASGDRVHYEQYF
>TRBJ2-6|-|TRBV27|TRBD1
TGTGCCAGCAGCCCAGGGACAGGGGTTGGGGCCAACGTCCTGACTTTC
CASSPGTGVGANVLTF
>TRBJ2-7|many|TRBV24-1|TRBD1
TGTGCCACCAGTGTCCTCACGCCCGGGACAGAGGACTCCTACGAGCAGTACTTC
CATSVLTPGTEDSYEQYF
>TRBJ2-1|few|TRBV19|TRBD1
TGTGCCAGTAGTCTGTACAGGGGCGCAGGAGGTGAGCAGTTCTTC
CASSLYRGAGGEQFF
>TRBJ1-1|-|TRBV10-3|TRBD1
TGTGCCATCAGTGACGACAGGGGGCTTAGTGAAGCTTTCTTT
CAISDDRGLSEAFF
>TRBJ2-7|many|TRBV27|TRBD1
TGTGCCAGCAGTTTCCGGGACAGCTACGAGCAGTACTTC
CASSFRDSYEQYF
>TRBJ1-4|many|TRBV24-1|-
TGTGCCACCAGTGATCGACAGGCGATCACTTATGAAAAACTGTTTTTT
CATSDRQAITYEKLFF
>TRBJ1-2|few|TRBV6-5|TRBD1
TGTGCCAGCAGTTACATCGGGACAGGGGGAGGCTACACCTTC
CASSYIGTGGGYTF
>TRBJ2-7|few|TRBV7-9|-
TGTGCCAGCAGCCATCCATTGGACTACGAGCAGTACTTC
CASSHPLDYEQYF
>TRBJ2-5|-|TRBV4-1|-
TGCGCCAGCAGCCATGCCCCCGCGCCAGAGACCCAGTACTTC
CASSHAPAPETQYF
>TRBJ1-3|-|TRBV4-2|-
TGTGCCAGCAGCCCCCCCAGGGCGTCTGGAAACACCATATATTTT
CASSPPRASGNTIYF
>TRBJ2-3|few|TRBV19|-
TGTGCCAGTAGTATAGTTTATGGGGGGACAGATACGCAGTATTTT
CASSIVYGGTDTQYF
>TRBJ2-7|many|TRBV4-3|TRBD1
TGCGCCAGCAGCCAAAGGACAGGGGGCCCGAGCGAGCAGTACTTC
CASSQRTGGPSEQYF
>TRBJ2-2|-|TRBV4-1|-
TGCGCCAGCAGCCAACCTAACACCGGGGAGCTGTTTTTT
CASSQPNTGELFF
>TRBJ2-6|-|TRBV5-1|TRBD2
TGCGCCAGCAGCCCCGGTACTAGCGGAAACTCTGGGGCCAACGTCCTGACTTTC
CASSPGTSGNSGANVLTF
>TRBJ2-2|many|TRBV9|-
TGTGCCAGCAGCGTAGTACAGGGCACCGGGGAGCTGTTTTTT
CASSVVQGTGELFF
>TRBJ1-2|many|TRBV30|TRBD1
TGTGCCTGGAGTGGACTAGACAGGGGGAGGTATGGCTACACCTTC
CAWSGLDRGRYGYTF
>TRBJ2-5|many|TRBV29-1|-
TGCAGCCGGGACTTACAAGAGACCCAGTACTTC
CSRDLQETQYF
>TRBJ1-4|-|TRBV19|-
TGTGCCAGTAGCAGGACAAGCCGTAATGAAAAACTGTTTTTT
CASSRTSRNEKLFF
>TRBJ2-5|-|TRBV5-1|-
TGCGCCAGCAGCTTGGGGGTCGTCTTCTCATCACTAGAGGAGACCCAGTACTTC
CASSLGVVFSSLEETQYF
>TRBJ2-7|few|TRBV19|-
TGTGCCAGTAGTATATCGGCCCACGAGCAGTACTTC
CASSISAHEQYF
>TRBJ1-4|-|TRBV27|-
TGTGCCAGCAGCTGGACGGGACTTAATGAAAAACTGTTTTTT
CASSWTGLNEKLFF
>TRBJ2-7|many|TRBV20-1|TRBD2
TGCAGTGCGAACCCGGGACTAGCGGTTACCTACGAGCAGTACTTC
CSANPGLAVTYEQYF
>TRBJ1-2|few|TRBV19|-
TGTGCCAGTAGCCCATTATTAGTGGACTATGGCTACACCTTC
CASSPLLVDYGYTF
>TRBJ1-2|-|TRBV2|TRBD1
TGTGCCAGGAGGGACAGGGAAAACGGGAACTATGGCTACACCTTC
CARRDRENGNYGYTF
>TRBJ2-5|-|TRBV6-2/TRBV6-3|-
TGTGCCAGCAGTGACCGGGCAGGAGTAAAAGAGACCCAGTACTTC
CASSDRAGVKETQYF
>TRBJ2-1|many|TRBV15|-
TGTGCCACCAGCAGAGGGGACTCCTACAATGAGCAGTTCTTC
CATSRGDSYNEQFF
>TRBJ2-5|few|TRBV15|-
TGTGCCACCAGCAGCATAGATTTCAAGACCCAGTACTTC
CATSSIDFKTQYF
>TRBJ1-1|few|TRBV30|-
TGTGCCTGGAATGGCAGGTTGAACACTGAAGCTTTCTTT
CAWNGRLNTEAFF
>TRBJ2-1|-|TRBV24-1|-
TGTGCCACCAGTGATTTCTCAGGGGTTGATGAGCAGTTCTTC
CATSDFSGVDEQFF
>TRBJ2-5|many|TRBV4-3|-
TGCGCCAGCAGCCAACAACAGGGAGCGACCCAGTACTTC
CASSQQQGATQYF
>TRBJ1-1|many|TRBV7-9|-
TGTGCCAGCAGCTCGACAGTGTTGAACACTGAAGCTTTCTTT
CASSSTVLNTEAFF
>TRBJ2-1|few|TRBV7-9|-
TGTGCCAGCAGCCCCGACGGTCTGTCGTACAATGAGCAGTTCTTC
CASSPDGLSYNEQFF
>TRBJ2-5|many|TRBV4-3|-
TGCGCCAGCAGCCAAGATTTGGGGAGCCAAGAGACCCAGTACTTC
CASSQDLGSQETQYF
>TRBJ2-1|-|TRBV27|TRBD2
TGTGCCAGCAGTTTATATGCGGGAGTTGTTAACAATGAGCAGTTCTTC
CASSLYAGVVNNEQFF
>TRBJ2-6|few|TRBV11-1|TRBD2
TGTGCCAGCAGCTTATTTTCCTCCGCTAGCGGGATCCCTGGGGCCAACGTCCTGACTTTC
CASSLFSSASGIPGANVLTF
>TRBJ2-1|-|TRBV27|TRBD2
TGTGCCAGCAGTCCGGGGACTAGCGGGTCCTCCCACAATGAGCAGTTCTTC
CASSPGTSGSSHNEQFF
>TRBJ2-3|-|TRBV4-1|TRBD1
TGCGCCAGCAGCCAAGATCAGGGACAGGGTACAGATACGCAGTATTTT
CASSQDQGQGTDTQYF
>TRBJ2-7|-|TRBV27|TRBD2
TGTGCCAGCAGTTTTATTATAGGCGGGGGGACGCTTCACGAGCAGTACTTC
CASSFIIGGGTLHEQYF
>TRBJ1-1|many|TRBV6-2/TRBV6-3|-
TGTGCCAGCAGCCCCTGGGAGGGGGTTGCCACTGAAGCTTTCTTT
CASSPWEGVATEAFF
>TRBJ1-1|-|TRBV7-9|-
TGTGCCAGCAGCTTAGGGCTGACAGCAGCTTTCTTT
CASSLGLTAAFF
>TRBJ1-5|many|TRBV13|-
TGTGCCAGCAGCGAGGGACCAAATAGCAATCAGCCCCAGCATTTT
CASSEGPNSNQPQHF